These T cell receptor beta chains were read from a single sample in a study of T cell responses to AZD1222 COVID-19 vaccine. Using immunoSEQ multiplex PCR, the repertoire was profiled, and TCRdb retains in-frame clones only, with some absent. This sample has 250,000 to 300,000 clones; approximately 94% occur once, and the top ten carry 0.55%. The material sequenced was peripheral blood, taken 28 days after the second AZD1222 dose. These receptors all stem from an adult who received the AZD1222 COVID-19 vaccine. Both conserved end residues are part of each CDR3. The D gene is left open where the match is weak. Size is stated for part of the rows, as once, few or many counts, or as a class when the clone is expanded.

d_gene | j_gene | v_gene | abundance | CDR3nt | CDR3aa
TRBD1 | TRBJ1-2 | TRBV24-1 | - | TGTGCCACCAGTGATTCCGGACAGGTGAGAGCTAACTATGGCTACACCTTC | CATSDSGQVRANYGYTF
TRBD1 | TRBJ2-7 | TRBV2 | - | TGTGCCAGCAGTGGTGGGACAGGGTTTGTACACGAGCAGTACTTC | CASSGGTGFVHEQYF
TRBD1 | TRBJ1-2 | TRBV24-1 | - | TGTGCCACCCGCGACAGGGATCGGGGCTACACCTTC | CATRDRDRGYTF
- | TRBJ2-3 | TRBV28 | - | TGTGCCAGCAGTTCTCCCACAGATACGCAGTATTTT | CASSSPTDTQYF
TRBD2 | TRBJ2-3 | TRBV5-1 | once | TGCGCCAGCAGCCTTAGCGGGGGGGCAGATACGCAGTATTTT | CASSLSGGADTQYF
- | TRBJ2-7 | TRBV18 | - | TGTGCCAGCTCACCGTCCACAGGCTACGAGCAGTACTTC | CASSPSTGYEQYF
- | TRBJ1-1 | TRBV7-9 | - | TGTGCCAGCAGCTTAGCGTGGACAGACCGTCTGGTGCCTGAAGCTTTCTTT | CASSLAWTDRLVPEAFF
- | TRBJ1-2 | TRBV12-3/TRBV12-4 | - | TGTGCCAGCAGTTTGAGGTCTGCCTATGGCTACACCTTC | CASSLRSAYGYTF
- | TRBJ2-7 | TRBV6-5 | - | TGTGCCAGCAGTTATAGGGACGGATCCTACGAGCAGTACTTC | CASSYRDGSYEQYF
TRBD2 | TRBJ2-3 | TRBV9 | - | TGTGCCAGCAGCATTAGTTTAGCGGGGATTAATACGCAGTATTTT | CASSISLAGINTQYF
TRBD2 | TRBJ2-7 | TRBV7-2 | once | TGTGCCAGCAGCTCCGGGGGTAGCGGGGGCTCCTACGAGCAGTACTTC | CASSSGGSGGSYEQYF
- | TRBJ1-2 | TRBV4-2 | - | TGTGCCAGCAGCCAAGAATACGGTGAGGCCTATGGCTACACCTTC | CASSQEYGEAYGYTF
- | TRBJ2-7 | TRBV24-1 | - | TGTGCCACCTTTGAGGGCCGCTGGAAGAGCTTAACCTCCTACGAGCAGTACTTC | CATFEGRWKSLTSYEQYF